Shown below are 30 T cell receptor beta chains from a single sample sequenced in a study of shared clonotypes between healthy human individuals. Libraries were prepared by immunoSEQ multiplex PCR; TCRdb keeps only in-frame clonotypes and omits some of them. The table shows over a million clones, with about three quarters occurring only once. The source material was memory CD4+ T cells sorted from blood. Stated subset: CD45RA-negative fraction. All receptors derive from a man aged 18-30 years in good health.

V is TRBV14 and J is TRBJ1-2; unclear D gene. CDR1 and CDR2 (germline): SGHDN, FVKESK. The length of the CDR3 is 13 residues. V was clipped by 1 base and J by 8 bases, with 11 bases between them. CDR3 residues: CASSQGPLSGYTF. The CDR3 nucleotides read TGTGCCAGCAGCCAAGGTCCCTTGTCCGGCTACACCTTC.

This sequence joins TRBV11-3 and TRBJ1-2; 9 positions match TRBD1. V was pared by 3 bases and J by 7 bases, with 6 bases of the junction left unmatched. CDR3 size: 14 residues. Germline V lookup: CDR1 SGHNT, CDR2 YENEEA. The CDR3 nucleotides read TGTGCCAGCAGCTTCTTACAGGGGGCGGGTGGCTACACCTTC. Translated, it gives CASSFLQGAGGYTF.

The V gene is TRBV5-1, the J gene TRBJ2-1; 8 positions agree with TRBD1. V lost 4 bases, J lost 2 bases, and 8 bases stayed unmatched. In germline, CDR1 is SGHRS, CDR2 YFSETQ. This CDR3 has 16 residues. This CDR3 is CASSLIGQGAYNEQFF. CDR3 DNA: TGCGCCAGCAGCCTTATAGGACAGGGCGCCTACAATGAGCAGTTCTTC.

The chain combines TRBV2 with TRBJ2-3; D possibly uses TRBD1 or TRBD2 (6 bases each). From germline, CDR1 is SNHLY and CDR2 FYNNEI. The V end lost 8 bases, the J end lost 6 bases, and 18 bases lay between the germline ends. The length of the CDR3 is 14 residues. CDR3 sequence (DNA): TGTGCCAGCTTGAGGACTATGGGGGGCGATACGCAGTATTTT. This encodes CASLRTMGGDTQYF.

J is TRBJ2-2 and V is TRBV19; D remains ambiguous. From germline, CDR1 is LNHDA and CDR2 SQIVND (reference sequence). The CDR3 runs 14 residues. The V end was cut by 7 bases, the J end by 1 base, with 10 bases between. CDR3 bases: TGTGCCAGTACCCCCGCAAAGAACACCGGGGAGCTGTTTTTT. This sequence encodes CASTPAKNTGELFF. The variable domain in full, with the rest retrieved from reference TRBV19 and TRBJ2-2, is DGGITQSPKYLFRKEGQNVTLSCEQNLNHDAMYWYRQDPGQGLRLIYYSQIVNDFQKGDIAEGYSVSREKKESFPLTVTSAQKNPTAFYLCASTPAKNTGELFFGEGSRLTVL.

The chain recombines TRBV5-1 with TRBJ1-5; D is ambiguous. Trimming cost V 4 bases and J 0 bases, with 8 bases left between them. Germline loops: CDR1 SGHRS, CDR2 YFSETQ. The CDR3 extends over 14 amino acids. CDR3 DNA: TGCGCCAGCAGCCCCGGGTATAGCAATCAGCCCCAGCATTTT. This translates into CASSPGYSNQPQHF.

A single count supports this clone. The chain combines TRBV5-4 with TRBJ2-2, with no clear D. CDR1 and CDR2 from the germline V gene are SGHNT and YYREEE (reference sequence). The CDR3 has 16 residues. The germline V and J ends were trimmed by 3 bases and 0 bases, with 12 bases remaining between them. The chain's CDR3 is CASSSRRTANTGELFF. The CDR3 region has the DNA TGTGCCAGCAGCTCGCGACGGACCGCGAACACCGGGGAGCTGTTTTTT.

CDR3 amino acids: CASSPHRGAGYGYTF. CDR3 nucleotide sequence: TGTGCCAGCAGCCCTCACCGTGGGGCCGGCTATGGCTACACCTTC. This chain uses TRBV11-2 with TRBJ1-2; D might be TRBD1 (5 bases). V was pared by 5 bases and J by 4 bases, with 17 bases between. Germline V gene sequence: CDR1 SGHAT, CDR2 FQNNGV. The CDR3 loop spans 15 amino acids.

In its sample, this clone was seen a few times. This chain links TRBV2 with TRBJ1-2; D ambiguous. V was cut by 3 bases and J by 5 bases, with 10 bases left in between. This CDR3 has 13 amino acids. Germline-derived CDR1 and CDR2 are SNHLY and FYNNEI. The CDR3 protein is CASSDGSLYGYTF. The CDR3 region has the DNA TGTGCCAGCAGTGACGGGTCCCTTTATGGCTACACCTTC.

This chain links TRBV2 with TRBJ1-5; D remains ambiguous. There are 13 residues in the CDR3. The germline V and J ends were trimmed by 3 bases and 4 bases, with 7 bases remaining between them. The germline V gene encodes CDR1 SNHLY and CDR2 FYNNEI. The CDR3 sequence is CASSEERNQPQHF. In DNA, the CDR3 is TGTGCCAGCAGTGAGGAGCGGAATCAGCCCCAGCATTTT. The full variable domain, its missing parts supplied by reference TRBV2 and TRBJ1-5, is EPEVTQTPSHQVTQMGQEVILRCVPISNHLYFYWYRQILGQKVEFLVSFYNNEISEKSEIFDDQFSVERPDGSNFTLKIRSTKLEDSAMYFCASSEERNQPQHFGDGTRLSIL.

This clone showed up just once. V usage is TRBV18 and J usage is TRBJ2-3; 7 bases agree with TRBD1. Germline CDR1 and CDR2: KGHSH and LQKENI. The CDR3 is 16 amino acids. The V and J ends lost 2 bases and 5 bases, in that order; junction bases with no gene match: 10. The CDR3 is CASSPTPGDREDTQYF. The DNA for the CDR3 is TGTGCCAGCTCACCAACGCCTGGGGACAGAGAAGATACGCAGTATTTT.

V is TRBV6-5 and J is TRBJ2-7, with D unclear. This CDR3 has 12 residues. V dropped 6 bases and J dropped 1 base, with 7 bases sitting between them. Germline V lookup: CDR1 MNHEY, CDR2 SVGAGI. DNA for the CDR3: TGTGCCAGCAGCCCCGTATCCTACGAGCAGTACTTC. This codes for CASSPVSYEQYF.

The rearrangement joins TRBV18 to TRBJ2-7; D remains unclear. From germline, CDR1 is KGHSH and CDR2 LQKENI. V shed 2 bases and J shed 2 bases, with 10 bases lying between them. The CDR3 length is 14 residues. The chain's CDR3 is CASSPTNSPYEQYF. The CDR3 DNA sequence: TGTGCCAGCTCACCAACGAACTCGCCCTACGAGCAGTACTTC.

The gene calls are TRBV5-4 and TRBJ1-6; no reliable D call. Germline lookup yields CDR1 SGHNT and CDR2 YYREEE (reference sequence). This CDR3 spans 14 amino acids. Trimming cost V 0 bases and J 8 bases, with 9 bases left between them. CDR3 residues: CASSLVYSDSPLHF. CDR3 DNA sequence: TGTGCCAGCAGCTTGGTCTATTCGGATTCACCCCTCCACTTT.

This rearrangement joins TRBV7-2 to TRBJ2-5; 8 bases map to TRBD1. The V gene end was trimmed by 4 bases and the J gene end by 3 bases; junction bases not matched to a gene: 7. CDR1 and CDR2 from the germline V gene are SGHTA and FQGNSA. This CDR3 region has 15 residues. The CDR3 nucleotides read TGTGCCAGCAGCTACAGGGGGTCCACTAAAGAGACCCAGTACTTC. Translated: CASSYRGSTKETQYF.

CDR3 protein: CASSGREYHTF. The DNA for the CDR3 is TGTGCCAGCAGTGGTAGGGAATATCACACCTTC. The chain uses TRBV25-1 and TRBJ1-2; the D is unclear. Germline V gene sequence: CDR1 MGHDK, CDR2 SYGVNS. V was clipped by 4 bases and J by 12 bases, with 12 bases between them. The CDR3 is 11 amino acids.

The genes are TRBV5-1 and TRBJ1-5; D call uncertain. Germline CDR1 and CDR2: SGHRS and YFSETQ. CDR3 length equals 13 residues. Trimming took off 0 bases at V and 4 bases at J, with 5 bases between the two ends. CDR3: CASSLEVNQPQHF. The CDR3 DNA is TGCGCCAGCAGCTTGGAGGTGAATCAGCCCCAGCATTTT.

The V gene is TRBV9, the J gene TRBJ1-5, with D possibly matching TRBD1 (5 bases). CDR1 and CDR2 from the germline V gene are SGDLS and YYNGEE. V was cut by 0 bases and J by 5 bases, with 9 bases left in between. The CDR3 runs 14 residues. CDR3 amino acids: CASSVGGADQPQHF. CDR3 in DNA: TGTGCCAGCAGCGTAGGCGGGGCGGATCAGCCCCAGCATTTT. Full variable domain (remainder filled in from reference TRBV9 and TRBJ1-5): DSGVTQTPKHLITATGQRVTLRCSPRSGDLSVYWYQQSLDQGLQFLIQYYNGEERAKGNILERFSAQQFPDLHSELNLSSLELGDSALYFCASSVGGADQPQHFGDGTRLSIL.

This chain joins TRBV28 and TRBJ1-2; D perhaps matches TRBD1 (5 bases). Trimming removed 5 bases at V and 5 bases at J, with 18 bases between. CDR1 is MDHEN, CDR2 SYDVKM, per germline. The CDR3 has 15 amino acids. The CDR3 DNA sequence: TGTGCCAGCAGTCTCGACCGGGGGGATTCGTATGGCTACACCTTC. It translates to CASSLDRGDSYGYTF.

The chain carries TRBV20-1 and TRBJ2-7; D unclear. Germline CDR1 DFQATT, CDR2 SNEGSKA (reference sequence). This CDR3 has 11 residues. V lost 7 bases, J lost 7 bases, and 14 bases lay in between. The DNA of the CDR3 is TGCAGTGGGGCCCTTGGGTGGGAGCAGTACTTC. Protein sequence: CSGALGWEQYF.

This chain's CDR3 is CASSMDRENTEAFF. The CDR3, as DNA: TGTGCCAGTAGTATGGACCGGGAGAACACTGAAGCTTTCTTT. The genes are TRBV19 and TRBJ1-1; D call uncertain. The CDR3 sequence is 14 residues long. V was cut by 3 bases and J by 1 base, with 9 bases left in between. The germline CDR1 and CDR2 sequences are LNHDA and SQIVND (reference sequence).

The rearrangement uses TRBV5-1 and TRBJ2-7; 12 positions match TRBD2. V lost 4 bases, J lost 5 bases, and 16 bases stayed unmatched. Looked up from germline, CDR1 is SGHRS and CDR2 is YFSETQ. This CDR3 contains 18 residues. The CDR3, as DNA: TGCGCCAGCAGCCCTTCACGCGAAAGACTAGCGGGGGCGAACGAGCAGTACTTC. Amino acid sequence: CASSPSRERLAGANEQYF.

DNA of the CDR3: TGTGCCAGCAGCTTGGCCACGGGGACAGTGTACTTC. Translated, it gives CASSLATGTVYF. The rearrangement links TRBV5-6 to TRBJ2-7; TRBD1 agrees at 7 bases. CDR3 length: 12 residues. CDR1 is SGHDT and CDR2 is YYEEEE in the germline V gene. V was clipped by 0 bases and J by 12 bases; unmatched bases: 6.

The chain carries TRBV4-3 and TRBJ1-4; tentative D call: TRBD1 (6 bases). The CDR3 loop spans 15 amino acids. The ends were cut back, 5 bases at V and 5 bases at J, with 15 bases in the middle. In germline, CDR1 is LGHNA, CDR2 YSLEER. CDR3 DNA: TGCGCCAGCAGCAGACAGGTTTGGGGCAATGAAAAACTGTTTTTT. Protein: CASSRQVWGNEKLFF.

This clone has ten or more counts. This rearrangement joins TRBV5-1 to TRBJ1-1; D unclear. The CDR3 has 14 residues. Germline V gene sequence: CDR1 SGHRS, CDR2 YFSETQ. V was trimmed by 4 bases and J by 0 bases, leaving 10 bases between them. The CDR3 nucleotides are TGCGCCAGCAGCGCAGGACCTATGAACACTGAAGCTTTCTTT. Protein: CASSAGPMNTEAFF. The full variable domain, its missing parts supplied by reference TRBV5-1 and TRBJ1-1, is KAGVTQTPRYLIKTRGQQVTLSCSPISGHRSVSWYQQTPGQGLQFLFEYFSETQRNKGNFPGRFSGRQFSNSRSEMNVSTLELGDSALYLCASSAGPMNTEAFFGQGTRLTVV.

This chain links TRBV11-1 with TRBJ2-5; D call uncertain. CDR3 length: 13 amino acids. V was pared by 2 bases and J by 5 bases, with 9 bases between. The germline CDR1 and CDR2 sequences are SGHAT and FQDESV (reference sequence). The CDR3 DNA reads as TGTGCCAGCAGCTTAAGCTCGTGGGAGACCCAGTACTTC. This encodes CASSLSSWETQYF.

CDR3 loop: CASSLVNSYNSPLHF. As DNA, the CDR3 is TGTGCCAGCAGCTTAGTTAATTCCTATAATTCACCCCTCCACTTT. The V and J genes are TRBV7-2 and TRBJ1-6; D call uncertain. The germline V gene encodes CDR1 SGHTA and CDR2 FQGNSA. V gave up 1 base and J gave up 1 base, with 5 bases separating them. The CDR3 consists of 15 residues.

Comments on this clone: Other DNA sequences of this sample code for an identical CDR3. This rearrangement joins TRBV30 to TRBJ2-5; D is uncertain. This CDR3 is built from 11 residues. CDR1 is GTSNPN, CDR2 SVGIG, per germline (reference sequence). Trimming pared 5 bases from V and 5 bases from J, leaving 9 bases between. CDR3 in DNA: TGTGCCTGGGGCTTGGGGGAGACCCAGTACTTC. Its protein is CAWGLGETQYF.

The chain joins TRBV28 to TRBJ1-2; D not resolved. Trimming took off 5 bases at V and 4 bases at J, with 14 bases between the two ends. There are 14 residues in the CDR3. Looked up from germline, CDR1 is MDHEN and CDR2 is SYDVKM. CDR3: CASSPPGGAYGYTF. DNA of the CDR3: TGTGCCAGCAGTCCCCCTGGCGGAGCCTATGGCTACACCTTC.

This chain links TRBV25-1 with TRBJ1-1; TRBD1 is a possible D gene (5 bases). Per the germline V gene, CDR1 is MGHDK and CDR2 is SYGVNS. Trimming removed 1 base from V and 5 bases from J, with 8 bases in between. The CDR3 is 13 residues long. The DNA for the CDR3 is TGTGCCAGCAGTGAATGGGGGAGTACTGAAGCTTTCTTT. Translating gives CASSEWGSTEAFF.